The 24 T cell receptor beta chains presented below share a single source sample, sequenced in a study of regulatory T cells in long-lasting Graves disease. Stated time point: newly diagnosed GD, antithyroid drugs for less than 3 months. There was RNA extracted from PBMCs, and the TCR library was made from it. In building TCR beta libraries, iRepertoire HTBI primers were used together with Arm-PCR of CDR3 regions. Each CDR3 protein is one row after TCRdb ran MiXCR on the multiplex PCR reads. The table records some 340,000 distinct CDR3 sequences, about 10% of them present only once. The same sample was also studied in work on T cells in Graves' hyperthyroidism and ophthalmopathy.

The starting material was peripheral blood mononuclear cells (PBMCs), obtained at new diagnosis, from a patient treated with antithyroid drugs. The source of these receptors is a woman aged 18-30 years with Graves disease.

This clonotype was seen at least ten times. This chain joins TRBV4-2 and TRBJ2-3; 7 bases align to TRBD1. The CDR3 has 16 amino acids. The V segment lost 0 bases and the J segment 2 bases; nucleotides outside the gene matches: 5. Germline V lookup: CDR1 LGHNA, CDR2 YNFKEQ. The CDR3 DNA is TGTGCCAGCAGCCAAGATTACGGACAGGTCACAGATACGCAGTATTTT. This codes for CASSQDYGQVTDTQYF.

This clonotype showed up many times. V gene TRBV12-3 or TRBV12-4 combines with J gene TRBJ1-1; the D is unclear. V was shortened by 7 bases and J by 11 bases, with 20 bases between the two germline ends. The CDR3 covers 13 residues. Written as DNA, the CDR3 is TGTGCCAGCACCCCCCGTCCCCGTCCAGAGGCTTTCTTT. Translating it yields CASTPRPRPEAFF.

Many counts were recorded for this clonotype. The rearrangement uses TRBV6-1 and TRBJ2-7; tentative D call: TRBD2 (5 bases). Germline V lookup: CDR1 MNHNS, CDR2 SASEGT. V was shortened by 5 bases and J by 5 bases, with 10 bases between the two germline ends. CDR3 length: 12 amino acids. The CDR3: CASSREYHEQYF. CDR3 coding DNA: TGTGCCAGCAGTCGGGAATACCACGAGCAGTACTTC.

This clonotype came up a few times. The V gene is TRBV18, the J gene TRBJ1-2; a possible D gene is TRBD1 (5 bases). The CDR3 has 13 residues. The V gene's germline CDR1 is KGHSH and CDR2 LQKENI. V was trimmed by 3 bases and J by 5 bases, leaving 10 bases between them. The CDR3 reads CASSPGGGYGYTF. Here the CDR3 DNA reads TGTGCCAGCTCACCCGGTGGGGGATATGGCTACACCTTC.

The table lists this clonotype with many counts. The V gene is TRBV6-1, the J gene TRBJ2-7; weak D call: TRBD2 (6 bases). This CDR3 has 14 amino acids. V lost 6 bases, J lost 0 bases, and 12 bases lay in between. CDR1 is MNHNS and CDR2 is SASEGT in the germline V gene. DNA of the CDR3: TGTGCCAGCAGGCGGGCGGGGAGCTCCTACGAGCAGTACGTC. Protein product: CASRRAGSSYEQYV.

This clonotype was counted many times. The genes are TRBV28 and TRBJ2-1, with D tentatively TRBD1 (5 bases). Trimming stripped 4 bases from V and 0 bases from J, with 25 bases between. CDR1 is MDHEN and CDR2 is SYDVKM in the germline V gene. CDR3 length: 20 residues. CDR3 loop: CASSSVPALGAFFSYNEQFF. CDR3 nucleotides: TGTGCCAGCAGTTCAGTTCCCGCTCTAGGGGCCTTCTTCTCCTACAATGAGCAGTTCTTC.

A few counts support this clonotype. The chain has TRBV4-1 and TRBJ2-1, with 11 bases that match TRBD2. This CDR3 region has 16 residues. Trimming took 2 bases from V and 5 from J; bases not matched to a gene: 5. The germline CDR1 and CDR2 sequences are MGHRA and YSYEKL. The DNA for the CDR3 is TGCGCCAGCAGCCAACATATAGCGGGGGGGAACAATGAGCAGTTCTTC. Protein sequence: CASSQHIAGGNNEQFF.

This clonotype was recorded at least ten times. J is TRBJ2-7 and V is TRBV7-8; D remains ambiguous. Germline assignment: CDR1 SGHVS and CDR2 FQNEAQ. The CDR3 spans 12 residues. V gave up 7 bases and J gave up 6 bases, with 13 bases separating them. The CDR3 DNA sequence: TGTGCCAGCACCTCGGAGCTCGGCGAGCAGTACTTC. Encoded protein: CASTSELGEQYF.

The sample holds many counts of this clonotype. V and J are TRBV28 and TRBJ2-3, with D possibly being TRBD2 (6 bases). Germline V gene lookup returns CDR1 MDHEN and CDR2 SYDVKM. Trimming took 6 bases from V and 2 from J, leaving 12 bases between them. CDR3 size: 14 residues. CDR3 sequence reads: CASRNKRATDTQYF. CDR3 bases: TGTGCCAGCAGAAATAAGCGGGCCACAGATACGCAGTATTTT.

This clonotype was recorded at least ten times. V and J are TRBV6-1 and TRBJ1-1, with D hard to call. Looked up from germline, CDR1 is MNHNS and CDR2 is SASEGT. The CDR3 totals 13 residues. Trimming took off 6 bases at V and 0 bases at J, with 8 bases between the two ends. CDR3 coding DNA: TGTGCCAGCAGCCACGGGGTGAACACTGAAGCTTTCTTT. Its protein is CASSHGVNTEAFF.

This clonotype was seen repeatedly, ten times or more. J is TRBJ2-5 and V is TRBV11-2; 16 nucleotides agree with TRBD2. Germline V CDR1 and CDR2: SGHAT, FQNNGV. This CDR3 has 18 residues. V shed 6 bases and J 3 bases; nucleotides not matched to a gene: 10. The CDR3 nucleotides read TGTGCCAGCAGATACCGGTTGGGGACTAGCGGGAGGGAAGAGACCCAGTACTTC. Translating gives CASRYRLGTSGREETQYF.

In regard to this clonotype: A much larger clone lies a single base off, so this may be a read error. V gene TRBV7-2 combines with J gene TRBJ1-1, with D unclear. The germline CDR1 and CDR2 sequences are SGHTA and FQGNSA. There are 12 residues in the CDR3. The chain's CDR3 is CVSSLVAQEAFF. CDR3 DNA sequence: TGTGTCAGCAGCTTAGTGGCGCAGGAAGCTTTCTTT. The complete variable domain, with remaining parts taken from reference TRBV7-2 and TRBJ1-1, reads GAGVSQSPSNKVTEKGKDVELRCDPISGHTALYWYRQSLGQGLEFLIYFQGNSAPDKSGLPSDRFSAERTGGSVSTLTIQRTQQEDSAVYLCVSSLVAQEAFFGQGTRLTVV.

This rearrangement joins TRBV6-2 or TRBV6-3 to TRBJ2-1; the D is unclear. Germline-derived CDR1 and CDR2 are MNHEY and SVGEGT. V was shortened by 2 bases and J by 5 bases, with 7 bases between the two germline ends. The CDR3 runs to 13 residues. The CDR3 reads CASSYSPHNEQFF. The CDR3 bases are TGTGCCAGCAGTTACAGCCCCCACAATGAGCAGTTCTTC.

Regarding this clonotype: A read error is possible here, since a much larger clone lies one base away. J is TRBJ1-1 and V is TRBV11-2; no reliable D call. Looked up from germline, CDR1 is SGHAT and CDR2 is FQNNGV. The length of the CDR3 is 11 residues. The CDR3 loop is CAGSLGSSAFF. The CDR3 DNA reads as TGTGCCGGCAGCTTGGGCAGCTCGGCTTTCTTT.

Note on this clonotype: This may be a read error, as it is one base from a much larger clone. The CDR3 does not end in the conserved phenylalanine or tryptophan, so this is likely a read error. The chain employs TRBV7-3 and TRBJ2-7; TRBD2 matches 7 bases. The CDR3 is made up of 14 amino acids. V lost 5 bases, J lost 5 bases, and 9 bases stayed unmatched. From germline, CDR1 is SGHTA and CDR2 FQGTGA. The CDR3 loop is CASSPNTGGDEQYY. The CDR3 DNA follows: TGTGCCAGCAGCCCAAACACTGGGGGGGACGAGCAGTACTAC.

This clonotype has at least ten counts. The chain couples TRBV7-3 to TRBJ1-6; TRBD1 is a possible D gene (5 bases). The CDR3 has 14 residues. V was shortened by 1 base and J by 10 bases, with 11 bases between the two germline ends. Germline assignment: CDR1 SGHTA and CDR2 FQGTGA. The CDR3 is CASSLNQGRSPLHF. The CDR3 DNA is TGTGCCAGCAGCTTAAACCAGGGCCGGTCACCCCTCCACTTT.

This clonotype was found many times. The J gene is TRBJ1-5, the V gene TRBV5-1; perhaps TRBD1 as D (5 bases). Germline CDR1 SGHRS, CDR2 YFSETQ. V gave up 4 bases and J gave up 7 bases, with 15 bases separating them. The CDR3 totals 14 residues. The CDR3 loop reads CASSPQDFRQPQHF. The CDR3 DNA sequence: TGCGCCAGCAGCCCACAGGACTTCAGGCAGCCCCAGCATTTT. Variable domain in full (rest from reference TRBV5-1 and TRBJ1-5): KAGVTQTPRYLIKTRGQQVTLSCSPISGHRSVSWYQQTPGQGLQFLFEYFSETQRNKGNFPGRFSGRQFSNSRSEMNVSTLELGDSALYLCASSPQDFRQPQHFGDGTRLSIL.

This clonotype turned up a few times. The V call is TRBV15, the J call TRBJ2-3; D is undetermined. The CDR3 runs to 15 residues. Trimming removed 0 bases at V and 0 bases at J, with 7 bases between. Per the germline V gene, CDR1 is LNHNV and CDR2 is YYDKDF (reference sequence). The CDR3 spells CATSREKPSTDTQYF. In DNA, the CDR3 is TGTGCCACCAGCAGAGAAAAGCCGAGCACAGATACGCAGTATTTT.

This clonotype was counted only a few times. The V and J genes are TRBV15 and TRBJ2-5; a possible D gene is TRBD2 (6 bases). The CDR3 runs to 14 residues. Germline values: CDR1 LNHNV, CDR2 YYDKDF (reference sequence). Between the trimmed V and J ends, which lost 4 bases and 2 bases, there was a span of 11 bases. CDR3 amino acids: CATSKRREQETQYF. DNA for the CDR3: TGTGCCACCAGCAAGCGGAGGGAACAAGAGACCCAGTACTTC.

The V gene is TRBV9, the J gene TRBJ2-1; the D gene is possibly TRBD2 (6 bases). Deletions cut 0 bases from V and 3 bases from J, with 10 bases between. Looked up from germline, CDR1 is SGDLS and CDR2 is YYNGEE. CDR3 length equals 15 residues. CDR3 DNA: TGTGCCAGCAGCGTAGACGGGAGTAACTACAATGAGCAGTTCTTC. Translating gives CASSVDGSNYNEQFF.

A few counts support this clonotype. The CDR3 DNA reads TGCAGCGTTGTGGGACCGCACACCGGGGAGCTGTTTTTT. This encodes CSVVGPHTGELFF. V gene TRBV29-1 combines with J gene TRBJ2-2; either TRBD1 or TRBD2 may supply D (5 bases each). Germline-derived CDR1 and CDR2 are SQVTM and ANQGSEA. This CDR3 is built from 13 residues. V was cut by 4 bases and J by 3 bases, with 9 bases left in between.

This rearrangement joins TRBV7-2 to TRBJ2-7; TRBD2 agrees at 10 bases. The CDR3 totals 16 residues. Germline values: CDR1 SGHTA, CDR2 FQGNSA. The trim removed 0 bases at V and 5 bases at J, leaving 7 bases unmatched. DNA for the CDR3: TGTGCCAGCAGCTTAGCGGTCCTAGCGGGAGTGGACGAGCAGTACTTC. It specifies CASSLAVLAGVDEQYF.

The chain combines TRBV11-2 with TRBJ2-7; possible D gene TRBD2, 6 bases. The V gene's germline CDR1 is SGHAT and CDR2 FQNNGV. This CDR3 is 20 amino acids long. The CDR3 reads CVSSLDRRRGTISYSYEQYV. In DNA, the CDR3 is TGTGTCAGCAGCTTAGATCGACGGAGGGGAACGATTTCCTACTCCTACGAGCAGTACGTC.

Concerning this clonotype itself: The junction differs from germline at one of its ends, possibly a read error. V usage is TRBV9 and J usage is TRBJ2-2, with D maybe TRBD1 (6 bases). In germline, CDR1 is SGDLS, CDR2 YYNGEE. The CDR3 has 15 residues. CDR3 sequence reads: CASSEQGWGTGKLFF. The CDR3, as DNA: TGTGCCAGCAGCGAGCAGGGGTGGGGCACCGGGAAGCTGTTTTTT.